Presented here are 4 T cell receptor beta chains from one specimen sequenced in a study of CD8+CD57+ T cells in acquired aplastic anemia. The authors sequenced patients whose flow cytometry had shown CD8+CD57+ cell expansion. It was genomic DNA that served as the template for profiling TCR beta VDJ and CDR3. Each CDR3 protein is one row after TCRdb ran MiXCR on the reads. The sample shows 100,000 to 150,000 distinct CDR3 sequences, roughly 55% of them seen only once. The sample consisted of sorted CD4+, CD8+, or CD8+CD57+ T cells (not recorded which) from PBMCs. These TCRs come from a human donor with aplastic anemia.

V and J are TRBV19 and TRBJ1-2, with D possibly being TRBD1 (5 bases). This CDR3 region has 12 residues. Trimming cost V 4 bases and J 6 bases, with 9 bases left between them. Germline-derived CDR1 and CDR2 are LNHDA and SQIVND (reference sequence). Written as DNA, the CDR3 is TGTGCCAGTAGTAACCCAGGGAATGGCTACACCTTC. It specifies CASSNPGNGYTF. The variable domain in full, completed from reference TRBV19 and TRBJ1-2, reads DGGITQSPKYLFRKEGQNVTLSCEQNLNHDAMYWYRQDPGQGLRLIYYSQIVNDFQKGDIAEGYSVSREKKESFPLTVTSAQKNPTAFYLCASSNPGNGYTFGSGTRLTVV.

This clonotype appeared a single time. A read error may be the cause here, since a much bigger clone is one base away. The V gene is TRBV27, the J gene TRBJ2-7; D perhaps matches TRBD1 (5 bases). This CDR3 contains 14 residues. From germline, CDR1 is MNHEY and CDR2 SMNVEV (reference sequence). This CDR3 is CANSLARVGYEQYF. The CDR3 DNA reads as TGTGCCAACAGTTTAGCCAGGGTGGGCTACGAGCAGTACTTC.

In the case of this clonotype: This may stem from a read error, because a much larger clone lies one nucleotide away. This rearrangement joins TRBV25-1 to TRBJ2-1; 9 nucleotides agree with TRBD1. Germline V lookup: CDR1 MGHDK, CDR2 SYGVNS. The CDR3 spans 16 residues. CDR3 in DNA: TGCGCCAGCAGCCCACAGGGGGCGGTGTCTTACAATGAGCAGTCCTTC. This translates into CASSPQGAVSYNEQSF.

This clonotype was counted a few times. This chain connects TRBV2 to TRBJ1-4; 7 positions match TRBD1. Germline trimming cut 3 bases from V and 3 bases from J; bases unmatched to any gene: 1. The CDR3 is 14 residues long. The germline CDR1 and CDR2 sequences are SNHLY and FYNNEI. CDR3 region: CASSEQGANEKLFF. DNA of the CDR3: TGTGCCAGCAGTGAGCAGGGGGCTAATGAAAAACTGTTTTTT.